The rows below give T cell receptor beta chains drawn from one sample of a study of OX40 agonist ivuxolimab in advanced cancers. Assay: immunoSEQ multiplex PCR; the TCRdb copy retains only in-frame clones and omits some. The data contain 55,000 to 80,000 clones, around 86% of them singletons. The input for sequencing was CD4+ or CD8+ T cells sorted from blood, taken in a trial of the OX40 agonist ivuxolimab. The receptor source for this set is an adult with an advanced solid tumor such as melanoma, head and neck, liver or kidney cancer. The CDR3 runs from the conserved cysteine through the conserved F or W. A D gene is named only where the DNA matches it firmly. Size tells how often a clone was seen (once, few, many) or the class of an expanded clone, and some rows leave it out.

V	size	D	J	DNA	CDR3
TRBV6-1	-	-	TRBJ1-6	TGTGCCAGCAGTGAAGCCATAGGACTGGTGAATTCACCCCTCCACTTT	CASSEAIGLVNSPLHF
TRBV10-2	-	TRBD1	TRBJ1-2	TGCGCCAGCAGTGGGGACAGGGCCAGGGGCTACACCTTC	CASSGDRARGYTF
TRBV11-3	few	TRBD1	TRBJ2-3	TGTGCCAGCAGCTGGGACTCGAGGGGACAGGCGCAGTATTTT	CASSWDSRGQAQYF
TRBV30	-	TRBD1	TRBJ1-2	TGTGCCTCCAGACAGGGGGACTATGGCTACACCTTC	CASRQGDYGYTF
TRBV25-1	-	TRBD1	TRBJ2-6	TGTGCCAGCAGTGAATTGGGGACAGGGGCCTCTGGGGCCAACGTCCTGACTTTC	CASSELGTGASGANVLTF
TRBV9	once	-	TRBJ2-7	TGTGCCAGCAGCCCGTGGGGGAACTCCTACGAGCAGTACTTC	CASSPWGNSYEQYF
TRBV28	-	-	TRBJ2-3	TGTGCCAGCACAACCACAGATACGCAGTATTTT	CASTTTDTQYF
TRBV10-3	-	-	TRBJ1-5	TGTGCCATCAGTGAGATTAATCAGCCCCAGCATTTT	CAISEINQPQHF
TRBV28	-	TRBD1	TRBJ1-5	TGTGCCAGCAGATCCACAGGGGGAGGCAATCAGCCCCAGCATTTT	CASRSTGGGNQPQHF
TRBV5-6	-	-	TRBJ1-2	TGTGCCAGCAGCTTGGCTTACAGGGTGGGCGATGGCTACACCTTC	CASSLAYRVGDGYTF
TRBV29-1	once	TRBD1	TRBJ1-6	TGCAGCGTTGGTTCAGGGGGAAATTCACCCCTCCACTTT	CSVGSGGNSPLHF
TRBV10-1	-	TRBD1	TRBJ1-5	TGCGCCAGCAGCACCGGACAGGGCGAACAGCCCCAGCATTTT	CASSTGQGEQPQHF
TRBV5-5	-	-	TRBJ1-2	TGTGCCAGCAGCTTGGAGCGACAGTGGGTAGGAAGGGGCTACACCTTC	CASSLERQWVGRGYTF
TRBV6-1	-	-	TRBJ1-5	TGTGCCAGCAGTGACTACCATAGCAATCAGCCCCAGCATTTT	CASSDYHSNQPQHF
TRBV18	-	TRBD2	TRBJ2-1	TGTGCCAGCGCCGTAGCGGGGGGGCCGGACAATGAGCAGTTCTTC	CASAVAGGPDNEQFF
TRBV6-1	-	-	TRBJ2-7	TGTGCCAGCAGTGAAAAGGGGCAGATAACCTACGAGCAGTACTTC	CASSEKGQITYEQYF
TRBV5-1	few	-	TRBJ1-1	TGCGCCAGTACCGGGGGGGATAGACAGAAGATACAATTGAACACTGAAGCTTTCTTT	CASTGGDRQKIQLNTEAFF
TRBV27	-	-	TRBJ1-1	TGTGCCAGCAGTTTCGGCCAGGGCGGATCCGAAGCTTTCTTT	CASSFGQGGSEAFF
TRBV7-9	-	TRBD1	TRBJ1-6	TGTGCCAGCAGCTCGCGACAGGGAGGGAATTCACCCCTCCACTTT	CASSSRQGGNSPLHF
TRBV11-2	-	-	TRBJ1-2	TGTGCCAGCAGCCCAACAGGGAACTATGGCTACACCTTC	CASSPTGNYGYTF
TRBV19	-	-	TRBJ1-3	TGTGCCAGTGGAGACGAACCGCAGAGAAACTCTGGAAACACCATATATTTT	CASGDEPQRNSGNTIYF
TRBV5-1	-	TRBD1	TRBJ1-1	TGCGCCAGCAGCGTGGCCGGGACGAGACAGGGCCAGGGGGCTTTCTTT	CASSVAGTRQGQGAFF
TRBV28	-	TRBD1	TRBJ1-1	TGTGCCAGCAGCCTGACTGGACAGGTCTCTGAAGCTTTCTTT	CASSLTGQVSEAFF
TRBV6-5	-	-	TRBJ2-7	TGTGCCAGCAGTCGATTATCAGGATACGAGCAGTACTTC	CASSRLSGYEQYF
TRBV9	-	TRBD1	TRBJ1-2	TGTGCCAGCAGCGAAACGGGACAGGGACTTGGGGGCTACACCTTC	CASSETGQGLGGYTF
TRBV10-3	-	TRBD2	TRBJ2-3	TGTGCCATCCAACCTAGGACTAGCTTTCCAGATACGCAGTATTTT	CAIQPRTSFPDTQYF
TRBV5-6	-	-	TRBJ1-4	TGTGCCAGCAGCCGGACAGCAACTAATGAAAAACTGTTTTTT	CASSRTATNEKLFF
TRBV2	-	TRBD2	TRBJ2-7	TGTGCCAGCAGAATCAGGGGGACTAGCGGGAGCTACGAGCAGTACTTC	CASRIRGTSGSYEQYF
TRBV27	-	-	TRBJ2-3	TGTGCCAGCAGTTTCGAGGGGAGATATACGCAGTATTTT	CASSFEGRYTQYF
TRBV28	-	TRBD1	TRBJ1-5	TGTGCCAGCAGTCTCTACAGGGGCTCGGGTCAGCCCCAGCATTTT	CASSLYRGSGQPQHF
TRBV6-6	-	TRBD1	TRBJ1-1	TGTGCCAGCAGTCGGCGTCAGGGGGGGAACACTGAAGCTTTCTTT	CASSRRQGGNTEAFF
TRBV29-1	-	-	TRBJ2-6	TGCAGACCTCGAGCAGGCTTTTCCTCTGGGGCCAACGTCCTGACTTTC	CRPRAGFSSGANVLTF
TRBV7-9	-	TRBD1	TRBJ1-2	TGTGCCAGCAGCGACCCGGGACAGGGCTTTGGCTACACCTTC	CASSDPGQGFGYTF
TRBV4-1	-	-	TRBJ2-5	TGCGCCAGCAGCCAAGATCGGTCCCCGGGGGAGACCCAGTACTTC	CASSQDRSPGETQYF
TRBV5-4	-	TRBD1	TRBJ1-4	TGTGCCAGCAGCACAAAACAGGGGGCGTCGGAAAAACTGTTTTTT	CASSTKQGASEKLFF
TRBV14	-	-	TRBJ2-7	TGTGCCAGCAGCATCGGACTACCCAAGACCTACGAGCAGTACTTC	CASSIGLPKTYEQYF
TRBV5-6	few	-	TRBJ2-2	TGTGCCAGCAGCGGGGGCGCGCGGGGGACCGGGGAGCTGTTTTTT	CASSGGARGTGELFF
TRBV28	few	TRBD2	TRBJ2-3	TGTGCCAGCAGTCCCCTGACTAGCCCACCGCAGTATTTT	CASSPLTSPPQYF
TRBV7-6	-	-	TRBJ1-1	TGTGCCAGCAGCTTAGTGACGGCGAACACTGAAGCTTTCTTT	CASSLVTANTEAFF
TRBV6-6	once	-	TRBJ2-3	TGTGCCAGCGAAGGGAGTGTCGGGGATACGCAGTATTTT	CASEGSVGDTQYF
TRBV19	-	-	TRBJ1-5	TGTGCCAGTAGTATAGAATTTCAGCCCCAGCATTTT	CASSIEFQPQHF
TRBV5-1	-	TRBD2	TRBJ2-2	TGCGCCAGCAGCCCCCAAGGACTAGCGGGCACCGGGGAGCTGTTTTTT	CASSPQGLAGTGELFF
TRBV5-4	-	-	TRBJ1-6	TGTGCCAGCAGCTTGTACAGGGAGGATTCACCCCTCCACTTT	CASSLYREDSPLHF